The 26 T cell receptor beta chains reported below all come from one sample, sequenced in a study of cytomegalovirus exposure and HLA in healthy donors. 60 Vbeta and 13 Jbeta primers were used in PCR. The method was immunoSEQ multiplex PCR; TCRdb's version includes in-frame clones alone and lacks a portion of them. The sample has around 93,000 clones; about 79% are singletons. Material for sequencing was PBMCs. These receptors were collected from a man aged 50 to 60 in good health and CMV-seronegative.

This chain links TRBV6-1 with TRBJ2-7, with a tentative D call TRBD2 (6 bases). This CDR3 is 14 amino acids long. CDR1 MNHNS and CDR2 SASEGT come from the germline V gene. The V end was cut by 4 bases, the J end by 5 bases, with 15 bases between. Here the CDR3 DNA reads TGTGCCAGCAGTGCAGGGAGGCCTGGGGACGAGCAGTACTTC. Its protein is CASSAGRPGDEQYF.

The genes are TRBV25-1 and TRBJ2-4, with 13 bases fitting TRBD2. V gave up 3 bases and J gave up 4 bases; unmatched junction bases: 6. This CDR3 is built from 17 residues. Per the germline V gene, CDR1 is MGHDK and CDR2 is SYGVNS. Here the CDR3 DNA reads TGTGCCAGCAGTGACTGGACTAGCGGGGGAACTAAAAACATTCAGTACTTC. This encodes CASSDWTSGGTKNIQYF.

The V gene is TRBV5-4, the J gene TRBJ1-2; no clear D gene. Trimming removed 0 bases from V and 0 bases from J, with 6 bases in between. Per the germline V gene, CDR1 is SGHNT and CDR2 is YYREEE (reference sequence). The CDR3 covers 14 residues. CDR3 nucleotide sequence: TGTGCCAGCAGCTTGGAGCTAACTAACTATGGCTACACCTTC. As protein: CASSLELTNYGYTF.

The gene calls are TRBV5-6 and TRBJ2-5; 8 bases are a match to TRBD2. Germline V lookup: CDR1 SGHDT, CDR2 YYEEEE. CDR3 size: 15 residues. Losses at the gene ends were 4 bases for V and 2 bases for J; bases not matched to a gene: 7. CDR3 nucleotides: TGTGCCAGCAGCACGGGGGAGCGGGAGCAAGAGACCCAGTACTTC. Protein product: CASSTGEREQETQYF.

The CDR3 region has the DNA TGCGCCAGCAGCGATTGGGGGGGGGATGAGCAGTTCTTC. Its protein is CASSDWGGDEQFF. The V and J genes are TRBV5-1 and TRBJ2-1; 7 nucleotides align to TRBD2. The germline gives CDR1 SGHRS, CDR2 YFSETQ. Losses at the gene ends were 4 bases for V and 8 bases for J; bases not matched to a gene: 6. The CDR3 extends over 13 amino acids. Together with reference TRBV5-1 and TRBJ2-1, the CDR3 gives the full variable domain: KAGVTQTPRYLIKTRGQQVTLSCSPISGHRSVSWYQQTPGQGLQFLFEYFSETQRNKGNFPGRFSGRQFSNSRSEMNVSTLELGDSALYLCASSDWGGDEQFFGPGTRLTVL.

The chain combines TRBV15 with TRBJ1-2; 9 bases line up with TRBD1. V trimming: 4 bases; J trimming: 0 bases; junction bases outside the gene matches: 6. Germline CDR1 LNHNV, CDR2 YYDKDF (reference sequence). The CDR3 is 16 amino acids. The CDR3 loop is CATSKEGQGSNYGYTF. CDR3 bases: TGTGCCACCAGCAAGGAGGGACAGGGATCTAACTATGGCTACACCTTC. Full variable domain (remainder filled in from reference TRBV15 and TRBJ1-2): DAMVIQNPRYQVTQFGKPVTLSCSQTLNHNVMYWYQQKSSQAPKLLFHYYDKDFNNEADTPDNFQSRRPNTSFCFLDIRSPGLGDTAMYLCATSKEGQGSNYGYTFGSGTRLTVV.

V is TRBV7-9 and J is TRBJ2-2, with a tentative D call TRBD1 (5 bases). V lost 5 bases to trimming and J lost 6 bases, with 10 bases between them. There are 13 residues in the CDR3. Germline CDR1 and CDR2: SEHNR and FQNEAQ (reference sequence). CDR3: CASSPRQSGELFF. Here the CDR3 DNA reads TGTGCCAGCAGCCCTAGACAGTCCGGGGAGCTGTTTTTT.

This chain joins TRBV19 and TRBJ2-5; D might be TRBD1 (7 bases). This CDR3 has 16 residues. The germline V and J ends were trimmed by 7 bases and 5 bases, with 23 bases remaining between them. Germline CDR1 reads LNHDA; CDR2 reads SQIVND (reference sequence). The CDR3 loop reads CASTRSLAGGRETQYF. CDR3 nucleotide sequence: TGTGCCAGTACCCGGAGCCTCGCAGGGGGGCGCGAGACCCAGTACTTC.

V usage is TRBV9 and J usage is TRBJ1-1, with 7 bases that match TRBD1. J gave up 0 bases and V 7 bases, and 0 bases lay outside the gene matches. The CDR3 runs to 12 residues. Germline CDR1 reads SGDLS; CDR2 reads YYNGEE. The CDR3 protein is CASGTVNTEAFF. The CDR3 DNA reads TGTGCCAGCGGGACAGTGAACACTGAAGCTTTCTTT.

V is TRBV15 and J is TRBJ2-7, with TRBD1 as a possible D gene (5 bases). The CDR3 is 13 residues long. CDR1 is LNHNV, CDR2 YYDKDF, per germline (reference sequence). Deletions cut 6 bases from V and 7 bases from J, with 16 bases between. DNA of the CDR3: TGTGCCACCAGTTCCGAAGGGGCGAAAGAGCAGTACTTC. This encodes CATSSEGAKEQYF. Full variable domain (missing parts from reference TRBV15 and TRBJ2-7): DAMVIQNPRYQVTQFGKPVTLSCSQTLNHNVMYWYQQKSSQAPKLLFHYYDKDFNNEADTPDNFQSRRPNTSFCFLDIRSPGLGDTAMYLCATSSEGAKEQYFGPGTRLTVT.

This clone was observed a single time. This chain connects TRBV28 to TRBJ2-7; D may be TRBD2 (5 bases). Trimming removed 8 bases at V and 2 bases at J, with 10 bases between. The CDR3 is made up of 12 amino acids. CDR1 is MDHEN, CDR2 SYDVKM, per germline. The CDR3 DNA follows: TGTGCCAGCTCGACTACCGCCTACGAGCAGTACTTC. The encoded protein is CASSTTAYEQYF.

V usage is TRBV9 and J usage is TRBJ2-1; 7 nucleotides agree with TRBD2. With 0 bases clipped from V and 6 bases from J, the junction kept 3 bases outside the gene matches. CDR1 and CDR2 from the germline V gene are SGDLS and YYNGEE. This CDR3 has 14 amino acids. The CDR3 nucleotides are TGTGCCAGCAGCGTAGGAGGGACTATCAATGAGCAGTTCTTC. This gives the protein CASSVGGTINEQFF.

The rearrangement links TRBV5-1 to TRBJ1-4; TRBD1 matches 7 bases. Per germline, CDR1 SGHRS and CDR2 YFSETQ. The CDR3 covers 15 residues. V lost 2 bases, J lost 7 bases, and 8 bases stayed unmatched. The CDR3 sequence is CASSFGQALGEKLFF. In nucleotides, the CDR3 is TGCGCCAGCAGCTTCGGACAGGCCCTCGGTGAAAAACTGTTTTTT.

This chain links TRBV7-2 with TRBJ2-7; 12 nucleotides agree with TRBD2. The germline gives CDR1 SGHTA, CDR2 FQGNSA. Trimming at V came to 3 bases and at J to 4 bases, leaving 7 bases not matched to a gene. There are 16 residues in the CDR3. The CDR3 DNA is TGTGCCAGCAGCTTGCGACTAGCGGGAGCCCGATACGAGCAGTACTTC. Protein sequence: CASSLRLAGARYEQYF.

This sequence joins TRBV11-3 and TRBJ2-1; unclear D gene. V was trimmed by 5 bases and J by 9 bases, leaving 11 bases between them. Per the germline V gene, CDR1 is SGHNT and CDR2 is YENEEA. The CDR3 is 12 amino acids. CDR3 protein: CASSPRSGEQFF. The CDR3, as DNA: TGTGCCAGCAGCCCTAGGAGTGGTGAGCAGTTCTTC.

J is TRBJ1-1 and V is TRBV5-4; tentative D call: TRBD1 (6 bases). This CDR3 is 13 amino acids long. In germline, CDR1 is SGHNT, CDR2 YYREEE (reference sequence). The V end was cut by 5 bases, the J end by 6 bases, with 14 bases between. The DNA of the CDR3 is TGTGCCAGCAGTTCGACAGGACACGCTGAAGCTTTCTTT. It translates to CASSSTGHAEAFF.

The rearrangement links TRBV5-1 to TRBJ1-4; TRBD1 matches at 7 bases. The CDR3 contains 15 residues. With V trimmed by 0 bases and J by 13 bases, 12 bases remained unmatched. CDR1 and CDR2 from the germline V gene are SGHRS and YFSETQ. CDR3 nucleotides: TGCGCCAGCAGCTTGGATGGGCAAACCCCAGGGGGACTGTTTTTT. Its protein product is CASSLDGQTPGGLFF.

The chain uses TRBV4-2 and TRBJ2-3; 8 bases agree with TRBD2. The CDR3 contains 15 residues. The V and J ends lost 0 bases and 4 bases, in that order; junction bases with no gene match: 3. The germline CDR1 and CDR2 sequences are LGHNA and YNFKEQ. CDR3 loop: CASSQDRGRPDTQYF. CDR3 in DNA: TGTGCCAGCAGCCAAGATCGCGGGAGGCCAGATACGCAGTATTTT.

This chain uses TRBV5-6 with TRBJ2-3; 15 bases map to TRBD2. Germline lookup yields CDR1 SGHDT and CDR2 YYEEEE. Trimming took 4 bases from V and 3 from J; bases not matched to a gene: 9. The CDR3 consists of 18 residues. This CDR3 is CASSPPGTSGRTTDTQYF. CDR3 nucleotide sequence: TGTGCCAGCAGCCCCCCCGGGACTAGCGGGAGGACGACAGATACGCAGTATTTT.

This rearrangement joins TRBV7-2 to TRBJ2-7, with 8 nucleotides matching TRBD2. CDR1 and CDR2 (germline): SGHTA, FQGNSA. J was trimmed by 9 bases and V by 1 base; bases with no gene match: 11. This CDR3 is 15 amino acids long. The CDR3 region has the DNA TGTGCCAGCAGCTTAGAACGGGAGGGCGGTCGCAGGCAGTACTTC. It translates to CASSLEREGGRRQYF. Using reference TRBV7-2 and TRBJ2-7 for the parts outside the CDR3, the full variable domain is GAGVSQSPSNKVTEKGKDVELRCDPISGHTALYWYRQSLGQGLEFLIYFQGNSAPDKSGLPSDRFSAERTGGSVSTLTIQRTQQEDSAVYLCASSLEREGGRRQYFGPGTRLTVT.

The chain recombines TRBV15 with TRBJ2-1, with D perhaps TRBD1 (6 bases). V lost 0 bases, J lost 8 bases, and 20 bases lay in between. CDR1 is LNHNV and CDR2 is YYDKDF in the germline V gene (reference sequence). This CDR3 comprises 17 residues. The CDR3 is CATSREIGQGNRDEQFF. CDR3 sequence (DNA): TGTGCCACCAGCAGAGAGATAGGGCAGGGGAATCGGGATGAGCAGTTCTTC.

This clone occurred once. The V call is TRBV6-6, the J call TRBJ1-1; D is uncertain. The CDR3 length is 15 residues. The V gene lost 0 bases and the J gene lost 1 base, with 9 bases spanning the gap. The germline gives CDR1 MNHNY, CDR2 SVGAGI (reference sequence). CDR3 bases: TGTGCCAGCAGTTACTCGAGGGTAGGGAACACTGAAGCTTTCTTT. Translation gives CASSYSRVGNTEAFF.

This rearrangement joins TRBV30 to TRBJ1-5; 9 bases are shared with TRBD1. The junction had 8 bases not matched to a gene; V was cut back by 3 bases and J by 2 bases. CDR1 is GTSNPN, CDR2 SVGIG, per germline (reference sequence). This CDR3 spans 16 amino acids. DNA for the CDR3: TGTGCCTGGAGCGAACCGGGGACAGGGCGCAATCAGCCCCAGCATTTT. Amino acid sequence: CAWSEPGTGRNQPQHF.

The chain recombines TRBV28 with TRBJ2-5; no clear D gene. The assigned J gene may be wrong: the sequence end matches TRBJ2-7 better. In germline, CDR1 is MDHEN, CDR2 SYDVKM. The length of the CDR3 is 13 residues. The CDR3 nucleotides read TGTGCCAGCAAAGTTTCGAGCTCCTACGAGCAGTACTTC. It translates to CASKVSSSYEQYF.

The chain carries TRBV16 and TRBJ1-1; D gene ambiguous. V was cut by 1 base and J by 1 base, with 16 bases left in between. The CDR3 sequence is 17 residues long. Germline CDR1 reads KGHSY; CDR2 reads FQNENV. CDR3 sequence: CASSQFGGIGGNTEAFF. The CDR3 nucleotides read TGTGCCAGCAGCCAATTCGGAGGGATAGGTGGGAACACTGAAGCTTTCTTT.

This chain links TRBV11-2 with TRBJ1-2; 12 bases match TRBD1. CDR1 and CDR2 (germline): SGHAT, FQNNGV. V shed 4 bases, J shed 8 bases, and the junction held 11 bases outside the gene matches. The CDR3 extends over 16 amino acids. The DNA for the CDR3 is TGTGCCAGCAGCTACACCCTCCGGGACAGGGGGCTCGGCTACACCTTC. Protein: CASSYTLRDRGLGYTF. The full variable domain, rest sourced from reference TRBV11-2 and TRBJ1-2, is EAGVAQSPRYKIIEKRQSVAFWCNPISGHATLYWYQQILGQGPKLLIQFQNNGVVDDSQLPKDRFSAERLKGVDSTLKIQPAKLEDSAVYLCASSYTLRDRGLGYTFGSGTRLTVV.